This TCR beta chain was recovered during a study of shared clonotypes between healthy human individuals. CDR1 and CDR2 from the germline V gene are MNHEY and SVGAGI. Trimming took 2 bases from V and 3 from J, leaving 13 bases between them. The CDR3 has 16 amino acids. Naive CD8 cells comprised CD45RO-negative, CCR7-positively selected cells, excluding terminally differentiated effector memory CD45RA+ cells. Only one count was recorded for this clone. The target antigen is unknown. Clones were read by immunoSEQ multiplex PCR, and TCRdb kept only the in-frame ones, dropping some. The sample includes about 610,000 clones, about 96% of them seen just once. General observations from the study: Shared clonotypes: about 5.3% naive CD4, about 4% naive CD8, over 2% memory CD4, approximately 0.41% memory CD8.

This sequence joins TRBV6-5 and TRBJ2-2; D remains unclear. Sequenced material: naive CD8+ T cells sorted from blood. The TCR comes from a woman aged 25 to 39 in good health. The CDR3: CASSYTRKLYTGELFF. As DNA, the CDR3 is TGTGCCAGCAGTTACACGAGGAAGCTATACACCGGGGAGCTGTTTTTT.